This T cell receptor (beta chain) is from a study of naive and memory T cell subsets. TCR cDNA received a 3' ligated oligonucleotide that carried a UMI. Whole-blood samples were 2 to 3 ml of peripheral blood from healthy adult volunteers. Cells were not sorted; total RNA input targeted roughly 1 to 1000 ng. Study-level findings and limits: Potentially, T cell activation and differentiation skew this RNA-based measurement.

This clonotype was detected ten times or more. Its antigen remains unknown. This CDR3 is 13 amino acids long. Losses at the gene ends were 6 bases for V and 7 bases for J; bases not matched to a gene: 11. Germline loops: CDR1 SQVTM, CDR2 ANQGSEA. Amplification of ligated cDNA took four PCR rounds with SP2 and nested alpha and beta constant primers. Alpha and beta constant region primers primed reverse transcription for blood and skin samples. TCRdb redid the calling of the 5' RACE reads with MiXCR, one entry per CDR3 protein. The sample holds around 30,000 distinct CDR3 sequences, 16% seen once. This clonotype was obtained from a female donor in good health. The rearrangement uses TRBV29-1 and TRBJ2-5; 7 bases fit TRBD1. CDR3 amino acids: CSVEAGGSGTQYF. The CDR3 nucleotides are TGCAGCGTAGAGGCAGGGGGTTCGGGGACCCAGTACTTC. Variable domain in full (rest from reference TRBV29-1 and TRBJ2-5): SAVISQKPSRDICQRGTSLTIQCQVDSQVTMMFWYRQQPGQSLTLIATANQGSEATYESGFVIDKFPISRPNLTFSTLTVSNMSPEDSSIYLCSVEAGGSGTQYFGPGTRLLVL.